These T cell receptor beta chains were read from a single sample in a study of T cells in Graves' hyperthyroidism and ophthalmopathy. TCRdb ran MiXCR on the multiplex PCR reads and lists one entry per CDR3 protein. The repertoire holds around 540,000 distinct CDR3 sequences, 15% to 20% seen once, with 25% to 30% in the top ten. Source material: blood. The receptors derive from a woman in her 30s with Graves' ophthalmopathy. Both conserved end residues are part of each CDR3. Fields, in order: CDR3 protein, V gene, J gene, D gene. The D gene is left open where the match is weak.

CASSLGGTGRDTQYF	TRBV7-2	TRBJ2-3	TRBD1
CASSSYRANTDTQYF	TRBV6-5	TRBJ2-3	.
CSASPLVGEQYF	TRBV20-1	TRBJ2-7	.
CASNGQGPNQPQHF	TRBV12-3/TRBV12-4	TRBJ1-5	.
CASSFGTSSYEQYF	TRBV12-3/TRBV12-4	TRBJ2-7	TRBD2
CSVRVRDSGRGYGYTF	TRBV29-1	TRBJ1-2	TRBD1
CASSQERAGTNTGELFF	TRBV4-3	TRBJ2-2	.
CASRIDTGSSYEQYF	TRBV6-1	TRBJ2-7	.
CSVRGRGGSYNEQFF	TRBV29-1	TRBJ2-1	.
CASSSPGSSYEQYF	TRBV27	TRBJ2-7	.
CASSETATLGETQYF	TRBV6-1	TRBJ2-5	.
CASRAGLERGYTF	TRBV2	TRBJ1-2	.
CASSLSQGGPREQYF	TRBV27	TRBJ2-7	.
CASSPREEETQYF	TRBV28	TRBJ2-5	.
CASSLGTLAGVSTGELFF	TRBV7-2	TRBJ2-2	TRBD2
CAISESRATNEKLFF	TRBV10-3	TRBJ1-4	.
CASSLDTQGDYGYTF	TRBV5-1	TRBJ1-2	TRBD1
CSVSSGSHEQYF	TRBV29-1	TRBJ2-7	TRBD2
CASSPLRTGGQETQYF	TRBV18	TRBJ2-5	TRBD1
CASSLPASKNIQYF	TRBV7-2	TRBJ2-4	.
CAISLGGYYEQYF	TRBV7-3	TRBJ2-7	.
CASSQDRLAGVSEQFF	TRBV4-3	TRBJ2-1	TRBD2
CASSSGGYNSPLHF	TRBV18	TRBJ1-6	.
CASTGAASNQPQHF	TRBV19	TRBJ1-5	.
CASSLEAGDTSPLHF	TRBV11-2	TRBJ1-6	.
CSARETGQAFF	TRBV20-1	TRBJ1-1	TRBD1
CASSEGRDQPQHF	TRBV2	TRBJ1-5	.
CASSLKAGGAYEQYF	TRBV7-3	TRBJ2-7	TRBD2
CASSLSGGEEKLFF	TRBV5-5	TRBJ1-4	TRBD1
CASSRESGDTQYF	TRBV2	TRBJ2-3	.
CSVERSAQETQYF	TRBV29-1	TRBJ2-5	.
CASSSPLTSLETQYF	TRBV5-5	TRBJ2-5	TRBD2
CASSLGVAYEQYF	TRBV5-1	TRBJ2-7	.
CASSVGGRGTEAFF	TRBV9	TRBJ1-1	.
CASSLASGGSETQYF	TRBV5-8	TRBJ2-5	TRBD2
CASTYPSYGYTF	TRBV6-2/TRBV6-3	TRBJ1-2	.
CASSQGWDEQFF	TRBV3-1	TRBJ2-1	.
CASSRRSATNEKLFF	TRBV7-2	TRBJ1-4	.
CASSQDPVSRHMNTEAFF	TRBV4-3	TRBJ1-1	.
CASSFRGYAYNEQFF	TRBV28	TRBJ2-1	.
CASSPPVLGGTEAFF	TRBV6-1	TRBJ1-1	.
CASSQEGTGPREQFF	TRBV4-3	TRBJ2-1	TRBD1
CSVDMGQGQYF	TRBV29-1	TRBJ2-5	.
CSARTGPYEQYF	TRBV20-1	TRBJ2-7	TRBD1
CASSLVRNTDTQYF	TRBV7-2	TRBJ2-3	.
CATGAVNEKLFF	TRBV5-6	TRBJ1-4	.
CASSSDAYIQYF	TRBV7-9	TRBJ2-4	.
CAWSILDRNTEAFF	TRBV30	TRBJ1-1	.
CASSFISGVMGRNEQFF	TRBV27	TRBJ2-1	.
CASSFARQSNTEAFF	TRBV2	TRBJ1-1	.
CASTDRGSIPLHF	TRBV6-1	TRBJ1-6	TRBD1
CSASYLGRLLQPQHF	TRBV20-1	TRBJ1-5	.